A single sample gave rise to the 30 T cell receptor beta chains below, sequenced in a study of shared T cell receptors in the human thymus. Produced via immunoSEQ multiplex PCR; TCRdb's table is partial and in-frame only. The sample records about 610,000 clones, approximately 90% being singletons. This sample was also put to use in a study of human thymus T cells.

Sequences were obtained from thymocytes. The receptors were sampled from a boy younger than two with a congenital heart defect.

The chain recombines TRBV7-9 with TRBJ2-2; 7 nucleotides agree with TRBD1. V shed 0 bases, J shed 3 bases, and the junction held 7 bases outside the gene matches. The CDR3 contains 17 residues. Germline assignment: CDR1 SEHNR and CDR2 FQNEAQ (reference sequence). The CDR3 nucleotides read TGTGCCAGCAGCTTAGCGGCGCGACAGGGAGACACCGGGGAGCTGTTTTTT. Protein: CASSLAARQGDTGELFF.

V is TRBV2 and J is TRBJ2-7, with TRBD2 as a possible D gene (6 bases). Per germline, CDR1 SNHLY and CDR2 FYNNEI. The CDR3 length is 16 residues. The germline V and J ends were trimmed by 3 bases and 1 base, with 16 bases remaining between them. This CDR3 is CASSEAGGHLSYEQYF. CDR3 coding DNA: TGTGCCAGCAGTGAGGCCGGGGGTCATTTATCCTACGAGCAGTACTTC.

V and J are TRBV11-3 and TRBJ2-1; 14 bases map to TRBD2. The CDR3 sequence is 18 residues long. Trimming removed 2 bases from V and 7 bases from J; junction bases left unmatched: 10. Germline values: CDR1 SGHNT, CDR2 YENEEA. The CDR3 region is CASSLRGTSGSLGNEQFF. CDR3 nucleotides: TGTGCCAGCAGCTTAAGAGGGACTAGCGGGAGCCTTGGTAATGAGCAGTTCTTC.

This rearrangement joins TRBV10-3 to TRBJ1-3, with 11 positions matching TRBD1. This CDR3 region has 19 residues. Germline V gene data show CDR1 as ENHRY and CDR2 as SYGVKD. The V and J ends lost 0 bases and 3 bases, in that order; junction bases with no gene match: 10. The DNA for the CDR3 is TGTGCCATCAGTGAGTCGGAGGACAGGGGGCGTAAAGATGGAAACACCATATATTTT. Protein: CAISESEDRGRKDGNTIYF.

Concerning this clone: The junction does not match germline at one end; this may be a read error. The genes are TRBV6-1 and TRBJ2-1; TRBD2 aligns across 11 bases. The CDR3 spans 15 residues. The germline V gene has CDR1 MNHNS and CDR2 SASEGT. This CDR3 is CASIETSGGPNPQFF. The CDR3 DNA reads TGTGCCAGCATTGAAACTAGCGGGGGTCCAAACCCGCAGTTCTTC.

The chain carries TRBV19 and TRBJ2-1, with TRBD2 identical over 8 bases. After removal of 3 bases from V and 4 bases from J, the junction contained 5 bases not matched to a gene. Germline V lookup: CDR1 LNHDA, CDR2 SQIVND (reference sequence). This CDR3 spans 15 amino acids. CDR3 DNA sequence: TGTGCCAGTAGTATGAGGGCTAGCGGGTACAATGAGCAGTTCTTC. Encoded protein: CASSMRASGYNEQFF.

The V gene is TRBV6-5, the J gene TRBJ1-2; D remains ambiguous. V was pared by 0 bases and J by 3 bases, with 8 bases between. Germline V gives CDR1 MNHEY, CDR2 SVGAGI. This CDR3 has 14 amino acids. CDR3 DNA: TGTGCCAGCAGTTACTCCAAAGAGGACTATGGCTACACCTTC. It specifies CASSYSKEDYGYTF.

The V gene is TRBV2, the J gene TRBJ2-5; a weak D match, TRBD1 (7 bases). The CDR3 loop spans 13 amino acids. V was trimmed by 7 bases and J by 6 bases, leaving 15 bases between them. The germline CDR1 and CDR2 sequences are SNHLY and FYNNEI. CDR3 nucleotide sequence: TGTGCCAGCATGGGCCAGGGGGGAAAGACCCAGTACTTC. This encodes CASMGQGGKTQYF. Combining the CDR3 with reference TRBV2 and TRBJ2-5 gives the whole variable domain EPEVTQTPSHQVTQMGQEVILRCVPISNHLYFYWYRQILGQKVEFLVSFYNNEISEKSEIFDDQFSVERPDGSNFTLKIRSTKLEDSAMYFCASMGQGGKTQYFGPGTRLLVL.

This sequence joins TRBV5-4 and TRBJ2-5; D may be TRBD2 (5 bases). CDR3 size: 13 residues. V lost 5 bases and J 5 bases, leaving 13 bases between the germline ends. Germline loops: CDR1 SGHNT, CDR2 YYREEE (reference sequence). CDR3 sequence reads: CASSCRGWETQYF. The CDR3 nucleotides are TGTGCCAGCAGTTGTCGAGGGTGGGAGACCCAGTACTTC.

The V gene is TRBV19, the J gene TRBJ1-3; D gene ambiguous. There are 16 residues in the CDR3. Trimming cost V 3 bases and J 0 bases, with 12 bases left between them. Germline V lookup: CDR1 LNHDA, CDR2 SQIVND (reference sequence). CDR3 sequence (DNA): TGTGCCAGTAGTATGGGCCTTTCGACCTCTGGAAACACCATATATTTT. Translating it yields CASSMGLSTSGNTIYF.

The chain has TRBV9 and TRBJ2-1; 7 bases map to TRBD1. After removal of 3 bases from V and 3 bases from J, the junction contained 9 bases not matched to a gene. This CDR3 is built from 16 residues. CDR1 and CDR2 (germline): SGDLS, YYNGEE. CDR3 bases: TGTGCCAGCAGCGGGAAAACAGGGGTACGCTACAATGAGCAGTTCTTC. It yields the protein CASSGKTGVRYNEQFF.

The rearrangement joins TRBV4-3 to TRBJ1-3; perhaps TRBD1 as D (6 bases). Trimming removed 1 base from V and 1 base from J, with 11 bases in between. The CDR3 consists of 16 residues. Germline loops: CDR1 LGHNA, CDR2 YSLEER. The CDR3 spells CASSQGRGGSGNTIYF. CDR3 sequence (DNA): TGCGCCAGCAGCCAAGGGCGAGGGGGATCTGGAAACACCATATATTTT.

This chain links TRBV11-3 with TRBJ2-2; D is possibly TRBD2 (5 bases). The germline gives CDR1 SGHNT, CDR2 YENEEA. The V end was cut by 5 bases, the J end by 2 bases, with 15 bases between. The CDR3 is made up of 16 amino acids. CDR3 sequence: CASSAASEGNTGELFF. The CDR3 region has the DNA TGTGCCAGCAGCGCGGCATCCGAGGGAAACACCGGGGAGCTGTTTTTT.

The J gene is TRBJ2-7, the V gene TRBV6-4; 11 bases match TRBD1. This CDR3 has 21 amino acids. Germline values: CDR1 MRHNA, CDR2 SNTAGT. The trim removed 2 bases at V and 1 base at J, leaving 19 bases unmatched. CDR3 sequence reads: CASSDDLAPGQGVFRSYEQYF. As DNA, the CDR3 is TGTGCCAGCAGTGACGACCTAGCTCCGGGACAGGGGGTCTTTCGATCCTACGAGCAGTACTTC.

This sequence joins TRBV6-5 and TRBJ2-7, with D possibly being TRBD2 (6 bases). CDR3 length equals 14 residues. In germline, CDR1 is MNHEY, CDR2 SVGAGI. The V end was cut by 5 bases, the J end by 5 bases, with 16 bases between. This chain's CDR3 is CASSEEGSVNEQYF. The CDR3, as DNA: TGTGCCAGCAGTGAGGAGGGGTCGGTAAACGAGCAGTACTTC.

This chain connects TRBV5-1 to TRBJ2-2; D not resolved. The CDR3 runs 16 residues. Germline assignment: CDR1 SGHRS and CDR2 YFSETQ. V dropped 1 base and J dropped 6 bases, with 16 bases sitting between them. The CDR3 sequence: CASSLIRRRSAGELFF. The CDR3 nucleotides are TGCGCCAGCAGCTTGATCCGCCGCAGATCAGCCGGGGAGCTGTTTTTT.

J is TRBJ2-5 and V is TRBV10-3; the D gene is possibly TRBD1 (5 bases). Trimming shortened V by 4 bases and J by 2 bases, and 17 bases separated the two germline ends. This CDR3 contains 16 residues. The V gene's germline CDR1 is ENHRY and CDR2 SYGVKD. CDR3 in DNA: TGTGCCATCAGTGGTGAAACAGGAGTCGTACAAGAGACCCAGTACTTC. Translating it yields CAISGETGVVQETQYF.

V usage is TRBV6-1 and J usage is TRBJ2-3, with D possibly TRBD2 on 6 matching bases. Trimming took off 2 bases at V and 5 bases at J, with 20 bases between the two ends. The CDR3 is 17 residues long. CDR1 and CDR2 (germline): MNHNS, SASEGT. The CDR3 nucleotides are TGTGCCAGCAGTGAACCCCTTAACTTGCGGAGGGGAGATACGCAGTATTTT. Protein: CASSEPLNLRRGDTQYF.

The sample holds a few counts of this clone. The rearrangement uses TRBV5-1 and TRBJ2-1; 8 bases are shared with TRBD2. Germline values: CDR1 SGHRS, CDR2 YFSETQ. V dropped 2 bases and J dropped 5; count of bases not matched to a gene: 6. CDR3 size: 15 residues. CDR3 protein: CASSFQAGGNNEQFF. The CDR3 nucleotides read TGCGCCAGCAGCTTTCAGGCGGGAGGAAACAATGAGCAGTTCTTC.

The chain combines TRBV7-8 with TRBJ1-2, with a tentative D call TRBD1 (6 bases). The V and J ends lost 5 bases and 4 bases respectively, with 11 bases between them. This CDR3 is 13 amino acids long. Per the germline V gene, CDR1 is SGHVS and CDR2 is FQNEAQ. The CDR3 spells CASSAQGLYGYTF. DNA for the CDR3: TGTGCCAGCAGCGCACAGGGTCTCTATGGCTACACCTTC.

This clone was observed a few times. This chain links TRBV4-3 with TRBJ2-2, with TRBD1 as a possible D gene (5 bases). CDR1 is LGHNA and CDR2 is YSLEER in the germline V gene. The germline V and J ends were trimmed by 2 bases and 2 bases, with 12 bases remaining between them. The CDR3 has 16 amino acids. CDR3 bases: TGCGCCAGCAGCCAATTGGGGCAGGGAAACACCGGGGAGCTGTTTTTT. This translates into CASSQLGQGNTGELFF.

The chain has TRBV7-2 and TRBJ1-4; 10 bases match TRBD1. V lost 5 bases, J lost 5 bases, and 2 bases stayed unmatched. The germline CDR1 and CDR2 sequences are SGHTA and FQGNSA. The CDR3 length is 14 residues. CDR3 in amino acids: CASSPDRGNEKLFF. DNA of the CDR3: TGTGCCAGCAGCCCGGACAGGGGGAATGAAAAACTGTTTTTT.

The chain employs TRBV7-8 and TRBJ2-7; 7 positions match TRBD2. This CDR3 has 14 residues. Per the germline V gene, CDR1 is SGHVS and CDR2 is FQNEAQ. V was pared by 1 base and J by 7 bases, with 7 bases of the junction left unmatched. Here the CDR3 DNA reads TGTGCCAGCAGCTTAGGGGGAGGGCCGAGGGAGCAGTACTTC. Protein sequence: CASSLGGGPREQYF.

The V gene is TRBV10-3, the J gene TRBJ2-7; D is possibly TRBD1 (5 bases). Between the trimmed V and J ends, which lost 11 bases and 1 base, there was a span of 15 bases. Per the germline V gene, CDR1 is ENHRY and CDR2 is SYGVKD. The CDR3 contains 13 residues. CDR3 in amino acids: CAVTDKPSYEQYF. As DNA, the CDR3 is TGTGCCGTCACGGACAAGCCTTCCTACGAGCAGTACTTC.

The CDR3 nucleotides read TGTGCCTGGAGTGCAGGGCCCTCTGGGGCCAACGTCCTGACTTTC. Its translation: CAWSAGPSGANVLTF. V and J are TRBV30 and TRBJ2-6; a weak D match, TRBD1 (5 bases). Between the trimmed V and J ends, which lost 1 base and 0 bases, there was a span of 7 bases. Germline loops: CDR1 GTSNPN, CDR2 SVGIG (reference sequence). The CDR3 sequence is 15 residues long.

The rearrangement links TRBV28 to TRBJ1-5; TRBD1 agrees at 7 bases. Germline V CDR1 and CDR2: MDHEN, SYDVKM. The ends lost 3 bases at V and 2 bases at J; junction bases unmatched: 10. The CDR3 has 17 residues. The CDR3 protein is CASSFPRQGGGNQPQHF. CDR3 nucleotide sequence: TGTGCCAGCAGTTTCCCGCGGCAGGGGGGAGGCAATCAGCCCCAGCATTTT.

The CDR3 reads CAWSPLSGQGYGYTF. CDR3 sequence (DNA): TGTGCCTGGAGCCCGTTATCAGGACAGGGCTATGGCTACACCTTC. This rearrangement joins TRBV30 to TRBJ1-2, with 8 bases aligning to TRBD1. The germline CDR1 and CDR2 sequences are GTSNPN and SVGIG (reference sequence). V dropped 3 bases and J dropped 4; count of bases not matched to a gene: 10. This CDR3 is built from 15 residues.

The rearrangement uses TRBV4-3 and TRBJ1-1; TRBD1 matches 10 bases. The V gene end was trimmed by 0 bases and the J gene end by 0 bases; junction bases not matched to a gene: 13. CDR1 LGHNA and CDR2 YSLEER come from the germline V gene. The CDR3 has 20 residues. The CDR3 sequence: CASSQDEVGQGTPLNTEAFF. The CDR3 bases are TGCGCCAGCAGCCAAGATGAGGTGGGACAGGGGACTCCTTTGAACACTGAAGCTTTCTTT.

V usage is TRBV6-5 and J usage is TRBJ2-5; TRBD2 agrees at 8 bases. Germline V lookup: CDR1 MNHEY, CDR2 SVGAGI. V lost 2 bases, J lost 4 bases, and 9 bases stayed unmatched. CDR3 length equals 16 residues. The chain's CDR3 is CASSYEEAGGRETQYF. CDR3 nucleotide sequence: TGTGCCAGCAGTTACGAGGAGGCGGGAGGTCGAGAGACCCAGTACTTC.

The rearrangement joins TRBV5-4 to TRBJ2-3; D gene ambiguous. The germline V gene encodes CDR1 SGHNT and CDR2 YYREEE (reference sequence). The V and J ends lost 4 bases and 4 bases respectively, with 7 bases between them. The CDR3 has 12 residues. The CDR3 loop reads CASSRVADTQYF. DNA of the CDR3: TGTGCCAGCAGCAGAGTTGCAGATACGCAGTATTTT.